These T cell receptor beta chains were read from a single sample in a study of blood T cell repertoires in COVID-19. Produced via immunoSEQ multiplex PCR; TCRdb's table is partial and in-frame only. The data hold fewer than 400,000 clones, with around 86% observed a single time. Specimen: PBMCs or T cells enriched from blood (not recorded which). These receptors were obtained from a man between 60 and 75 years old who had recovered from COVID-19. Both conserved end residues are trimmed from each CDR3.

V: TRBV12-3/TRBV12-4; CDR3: ASSPRSEETQY
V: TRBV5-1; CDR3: ASSTRGPQNTEAF
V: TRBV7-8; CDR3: ASSDDRDTEAF
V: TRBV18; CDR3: ASSPPISQGASYT
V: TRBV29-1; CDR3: SVVSSLGQPQH
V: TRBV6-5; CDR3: ASSYGRQGLYGYT
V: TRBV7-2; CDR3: ASSLSRGVEKLF
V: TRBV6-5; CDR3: ASSLAGYGYT
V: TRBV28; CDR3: ASSTTRRSSYEQY
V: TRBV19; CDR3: ASSSSGRTDTQY
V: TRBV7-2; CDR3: ASSPYGQGENYGYT
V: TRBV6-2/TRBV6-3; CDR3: ASSYRPGTGGFEQY
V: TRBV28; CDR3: ASRTDSYEQY
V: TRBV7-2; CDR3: ASSLGGRAAEAF
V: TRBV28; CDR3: ASLGAVSNQPQH
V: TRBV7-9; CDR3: ASSLVGSTYEQY
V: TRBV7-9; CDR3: ASSPYRDRHNEQF